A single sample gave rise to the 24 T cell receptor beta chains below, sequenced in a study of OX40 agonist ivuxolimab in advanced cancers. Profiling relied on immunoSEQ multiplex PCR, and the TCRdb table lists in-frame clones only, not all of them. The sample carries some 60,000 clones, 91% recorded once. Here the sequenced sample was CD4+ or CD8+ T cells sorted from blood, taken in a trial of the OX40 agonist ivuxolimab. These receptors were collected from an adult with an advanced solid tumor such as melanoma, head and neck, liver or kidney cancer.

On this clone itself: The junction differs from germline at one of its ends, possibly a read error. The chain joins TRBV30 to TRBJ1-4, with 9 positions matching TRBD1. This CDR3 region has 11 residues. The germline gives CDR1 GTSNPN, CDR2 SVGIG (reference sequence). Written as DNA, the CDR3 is TGTGCCTGGAGACGGACAGGGGCGGTTGTTTTT. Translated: CAWRRTGAVVF.

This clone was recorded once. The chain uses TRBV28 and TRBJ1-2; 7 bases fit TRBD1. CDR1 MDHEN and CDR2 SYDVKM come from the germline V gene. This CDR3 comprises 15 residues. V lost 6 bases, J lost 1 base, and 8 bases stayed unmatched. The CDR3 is CASRPQGLLNYGYTF. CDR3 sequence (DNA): TGTGCCAGCAGGCCACAGGGGCTCCTTAACTATGGCTACACCTTC.

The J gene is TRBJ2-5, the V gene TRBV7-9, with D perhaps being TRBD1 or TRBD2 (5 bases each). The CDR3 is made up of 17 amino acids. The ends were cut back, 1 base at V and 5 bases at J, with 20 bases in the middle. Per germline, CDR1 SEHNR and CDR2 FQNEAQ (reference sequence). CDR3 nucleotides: TGTGCCAGCAGCTTAGGTGGGTGGGACCCTCGGTCGGAGACCCAGTACTTC. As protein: CASSLGGWDPRSETQYF.

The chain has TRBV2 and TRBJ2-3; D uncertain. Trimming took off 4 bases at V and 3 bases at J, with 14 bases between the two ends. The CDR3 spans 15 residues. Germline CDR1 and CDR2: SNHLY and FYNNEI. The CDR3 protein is CASSAQMGFTDTQYF. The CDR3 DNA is TGTGCCAGCAGTGCACAGATGGGGTTTACAGATACGCAGTATTTT.

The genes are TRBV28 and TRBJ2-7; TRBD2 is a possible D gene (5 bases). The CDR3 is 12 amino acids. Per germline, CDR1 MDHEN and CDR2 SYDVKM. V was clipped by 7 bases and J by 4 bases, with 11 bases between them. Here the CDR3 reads CASMELGYEQYF. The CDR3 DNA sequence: TGTGCCAGCATGGAACTAGGTTACGAGCAGTACTTC. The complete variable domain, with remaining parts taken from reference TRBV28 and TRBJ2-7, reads DVKVTQSSRYLVKRTGEKVFLECVQDMDHENMFWYRQDPGLGLRLIYFSYDVKMKEKGDIPEGYSVSREKKERFSLILESASTNQTSMYLCASMELGYEQYFGPGTRLTVT.

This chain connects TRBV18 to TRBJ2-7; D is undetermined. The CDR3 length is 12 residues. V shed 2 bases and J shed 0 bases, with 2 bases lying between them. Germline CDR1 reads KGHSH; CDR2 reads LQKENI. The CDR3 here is CASSPDSYEQYF. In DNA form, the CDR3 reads TGTGCCAGCTCACCAGACTCCTACGAGCAGTACTTC.

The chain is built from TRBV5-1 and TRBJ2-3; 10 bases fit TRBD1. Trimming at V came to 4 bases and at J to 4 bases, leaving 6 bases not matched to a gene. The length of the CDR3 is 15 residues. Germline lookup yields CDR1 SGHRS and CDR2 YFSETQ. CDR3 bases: TGCGCCAGCAGCGACGGACAGGGGGTCGCAGATACGCAGTATTTT. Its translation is CASSDGQGVADTQYF.

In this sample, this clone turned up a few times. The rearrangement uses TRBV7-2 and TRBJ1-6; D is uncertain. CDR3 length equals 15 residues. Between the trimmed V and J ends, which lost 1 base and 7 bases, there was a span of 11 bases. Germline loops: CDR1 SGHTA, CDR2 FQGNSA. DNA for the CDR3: TGTGCCAGCAGCTTAGACCAAGTTGGGAATTCACCCCTCCACTTT. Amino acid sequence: CASSLDQVGNSPLHF.

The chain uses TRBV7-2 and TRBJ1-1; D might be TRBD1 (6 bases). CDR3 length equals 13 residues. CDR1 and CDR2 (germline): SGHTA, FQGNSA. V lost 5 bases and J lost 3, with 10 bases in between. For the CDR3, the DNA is TGTGCCAGCAGCGAATACAGGGACACTGAAGCTTTCTTT. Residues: CASSEYRDTEAFF.

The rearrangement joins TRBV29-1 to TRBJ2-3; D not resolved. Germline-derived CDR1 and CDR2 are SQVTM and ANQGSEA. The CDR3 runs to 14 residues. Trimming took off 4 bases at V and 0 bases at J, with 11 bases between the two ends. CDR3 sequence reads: CSVGVGSSTDTQYF. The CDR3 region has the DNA TGCAGCGTTGGAGTCGGGTCAAGCACAGATACGCAGTATTTT.

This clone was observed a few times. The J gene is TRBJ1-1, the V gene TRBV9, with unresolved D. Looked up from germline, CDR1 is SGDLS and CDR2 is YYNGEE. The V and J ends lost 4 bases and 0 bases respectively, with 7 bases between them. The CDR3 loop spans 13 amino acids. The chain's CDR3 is CASSQNLNTEAFF. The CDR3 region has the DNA TGTGCCAGCAGCCAAAACCTGAACACTGAAGCTTTCTTT.

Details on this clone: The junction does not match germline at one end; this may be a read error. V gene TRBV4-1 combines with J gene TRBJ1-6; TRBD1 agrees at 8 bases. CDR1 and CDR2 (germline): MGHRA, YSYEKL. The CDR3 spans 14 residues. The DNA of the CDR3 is TGTGCCAGCAGCCAAGGACAGGGCGGGTCACCCCTCCACTTT. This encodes CASSQGQGGSPLHF.

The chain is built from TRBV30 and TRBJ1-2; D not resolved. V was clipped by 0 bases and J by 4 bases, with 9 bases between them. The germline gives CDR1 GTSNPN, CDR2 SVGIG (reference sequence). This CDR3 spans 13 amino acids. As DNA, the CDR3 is TGTGCCTGGAGTGTATCAGAAATCTATGGCTACACCTTC. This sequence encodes CAWSVSEIYGYTF.

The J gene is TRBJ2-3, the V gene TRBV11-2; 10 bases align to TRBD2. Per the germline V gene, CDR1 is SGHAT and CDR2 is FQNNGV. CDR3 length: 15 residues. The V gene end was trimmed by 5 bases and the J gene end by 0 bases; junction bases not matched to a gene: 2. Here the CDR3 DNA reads TGTGCCAGCAGCCCTAGCGGGAGCAGCACAGATACGCAGTATTTT. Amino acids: CASSPSGSSTDTQYF. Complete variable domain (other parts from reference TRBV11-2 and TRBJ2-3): EAGVAQSPRYKIIEKRQSVAFWCNPISGHATLYWYQQILGQGPKLLIQFQNNGVVDDSQLPKDRFSAERLKGVDSTLKIQPAKLEDSAVYLCASSPSGSSTDTQYFGPGTRLTVL.

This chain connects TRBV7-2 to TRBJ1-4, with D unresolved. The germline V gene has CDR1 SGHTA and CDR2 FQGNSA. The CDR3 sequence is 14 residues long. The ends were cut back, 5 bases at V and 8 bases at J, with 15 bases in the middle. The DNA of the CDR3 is TGTGCCAGCAGCCAGGCGTTTATTGGGGAAAAACTGTTTTTT. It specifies CASSQAFIGEKLFF.

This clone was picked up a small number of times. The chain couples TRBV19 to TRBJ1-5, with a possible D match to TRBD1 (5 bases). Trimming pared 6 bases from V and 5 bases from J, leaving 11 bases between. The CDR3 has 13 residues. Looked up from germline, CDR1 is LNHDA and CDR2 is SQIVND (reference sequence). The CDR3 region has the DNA TGTGCCAGTAGCACGGGAGGGGATCAGCCCCAGCATTTT. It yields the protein CASSTGGDQPQHF.

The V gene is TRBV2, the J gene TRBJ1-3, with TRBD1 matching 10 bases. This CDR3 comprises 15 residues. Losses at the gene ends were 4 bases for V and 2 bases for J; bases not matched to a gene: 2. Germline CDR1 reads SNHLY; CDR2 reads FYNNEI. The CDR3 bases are TGTGCCAGCAGTGTGACAGGGGGCCCTGGAAACACCATATATTTT. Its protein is CASSVTGGPGNTIYF.

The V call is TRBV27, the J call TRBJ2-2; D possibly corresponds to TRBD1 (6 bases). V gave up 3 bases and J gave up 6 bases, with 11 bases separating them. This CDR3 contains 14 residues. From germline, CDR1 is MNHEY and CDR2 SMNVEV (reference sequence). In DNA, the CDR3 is TGTGCCAGCAGTTTGGAACAGGGCCCCGGGGAGCTGTTTTTT. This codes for CASSLEQGPGELFF.

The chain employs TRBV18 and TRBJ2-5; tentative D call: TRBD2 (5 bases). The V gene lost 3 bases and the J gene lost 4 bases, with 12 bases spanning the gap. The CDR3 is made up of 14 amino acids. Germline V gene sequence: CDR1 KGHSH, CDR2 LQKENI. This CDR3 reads CASSPQRAGETQYF. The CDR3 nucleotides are TGTGCCAGCTCACCCCAGAGGGCGGGAGAGACCCAGTACTTC.

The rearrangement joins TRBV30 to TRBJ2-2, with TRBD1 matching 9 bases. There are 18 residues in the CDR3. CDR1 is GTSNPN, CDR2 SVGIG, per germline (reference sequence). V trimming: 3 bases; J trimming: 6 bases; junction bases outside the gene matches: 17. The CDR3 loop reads CAWSEKTRRTGEAGELFF. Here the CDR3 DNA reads TGTGCCTGGAGCGAAAAAACCAGAAGGACAGGGGAAGCCGGGGAGCTGTTTTTT. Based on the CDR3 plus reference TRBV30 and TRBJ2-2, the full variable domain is SQTIHQWPATLVQPVGSPLSLECTVEGTSNPNLYWYRQAAGRGLQLLFYSVGIGQISSEVPQNLSASRPQDRQFILSSKKLLLSDSGFYLCAWSEKTRRTGEAGELFFGEGSRLTVL.

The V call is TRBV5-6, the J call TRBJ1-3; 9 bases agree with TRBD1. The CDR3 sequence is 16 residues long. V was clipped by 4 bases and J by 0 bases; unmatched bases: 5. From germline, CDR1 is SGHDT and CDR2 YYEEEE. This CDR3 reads CASSPGQGLSGNTIYF. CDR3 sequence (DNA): TGTGCCAGCAGCCCGGGACAGGGCCTCTCTGGAAACACCATATATTTT. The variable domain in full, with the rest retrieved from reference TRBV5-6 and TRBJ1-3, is DAGVTQSPTHLIKTRGQQVTLRCSPKSGHDTVSWYQQALGQGPQFIFQYYEEEERQRGNFPDRFSGHQFPNYSSELNVNALLLGDSALYLCASSPGQGLSGNTIYFGEGSWLTVV.

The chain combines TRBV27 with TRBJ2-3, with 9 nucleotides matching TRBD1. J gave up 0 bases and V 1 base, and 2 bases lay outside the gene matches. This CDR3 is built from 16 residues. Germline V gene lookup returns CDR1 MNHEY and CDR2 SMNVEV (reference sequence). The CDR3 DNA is TGTGCCAGCAGTTTATGGACAGGGGCCAGCACAGATACGCAGTATTTT. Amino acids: CASSLWTGASTDTQYF.

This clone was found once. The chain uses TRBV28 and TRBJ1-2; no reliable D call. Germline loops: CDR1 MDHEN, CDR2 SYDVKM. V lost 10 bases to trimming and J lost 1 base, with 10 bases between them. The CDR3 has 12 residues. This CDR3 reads CAISSSNYGYTF. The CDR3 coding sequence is TGTGCCATCTCGAGTAGTAACTATGGCTACACCTTC.

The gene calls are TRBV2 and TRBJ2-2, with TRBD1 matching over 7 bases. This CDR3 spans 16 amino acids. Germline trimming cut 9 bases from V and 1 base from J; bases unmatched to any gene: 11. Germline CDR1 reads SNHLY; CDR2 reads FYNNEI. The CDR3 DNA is TGTGCCAGTTTAATGGGACAGAAAAGGAACACCGGGGAGCTGTTTTTT. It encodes CASLMGQKRNTGELFF. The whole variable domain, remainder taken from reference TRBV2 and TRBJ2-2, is EPEVTQTPSHQVTQMGQEVILRCVPISNHLYFYWYRQILGQKVEFLVSFYNNEISEKSEIFDDQFSVERPDGSNFTLKIRSTKLEDSAMYFCASLMGQKRNTGELFFGEGSRLTVL.